This TCR beta chain was observed in a study of cytomegalovirus exposure and HLA in healthy donors. Findings of the study overall: Later analysis found that TCR beta chains associated with HLA were more clonally expanded than other, equally common chains. The authors excluded some V segments, including TRBV6-2 and TRBV6-3, as indistinguishable. Sequencing probably produced one cluster of sequence variants that were highly shared. In a later analysis, specific HLA alleles were associated with around 17,000 TCR beta sequences at a 0.05 false discovery rate.

V lost 5 bases, J lost 17 bases, and 11 bases stayed unmatched. The CDR3 runs 12 residues. CDR1 and CDR2 (germline): SEHNR, FQNEAQ (reference sequence). The sample holds a few counts of this clone. Antigen specificity is unknown. Primers: 60 Vbeta forward and 13 Jbeta reverse. Clones were read by immunoSEQ multiplex PCR, and TCRdb kept only the in-frame ones, dropping some. The sample has about 200,000 clones; around 85% are singletons. Sequencing used PBMCs. The gene calls are TRBV7-9 and TRBJ1-4; 7 bases line up with TRBD1. The TCR originated in a man aged 18-30 years in good health and CMV-seronegative. The DNA of the CDR3 is TGTGCCAGCAGCCGACAGGGACTGCACACATTTTTT. This sequence encodes CASSRQGLHTFF.